These T cell receptor beta chains were read from a single sample in a study of early T cells in non-severe SARS-CoV-2 infection. TCRdb passed the 5' RACE reads through MiXCR, listing each CDR3 protein once. This table holds some 27,000 distinct CDR3 sequences, around 4.4% found once. The sample taken for sequencing was whole blood. The receptors come from an adult who was a healthcare worker with PCR-confirmed SARS-CoV-2 infection or an uninfected control (not recorded which). CDR3s include the opening cysteine and the closing phenylalanine or tryptophan. D genes are given only for firm matches. A row's size may be missing; if present it is once, few, many or a size class.

v_gene	j_gene	d_gene	abundance	CDR3aa	CDR3nt
TRBV20-1	TRBJ1-6	-	many	CSARVSKGARNSPLHF	TGCAGTGCTAGGGTCTCAAAGGGAGCCAGGAATTCACCCCTCCACTTT
TRBV28	TRBJ1-5	TRBD1	many	CASSVSQGANQPQHF	TGTGCCAGCAGTGTATCACAGGGGGCCAATCAGCCCCAGCATTTT
TRBV14	TRBJ1-1	TRBD1	many	CASSLTRGTEAFF	TGTGCCAGCAGCCTTACCAGGGGGACTGAAGCTTTCTTT
TRBV4-2	TRBJ2-5	-	many	CASSQGSGQETQYF	TGTGCCAGCAGCCAAGGTAGCGGCCAAGAGACCCAGTACTTC
TRBV19	TRBJ1-2	-	-	CASSIRDRSGYGYTF	TGTGCCAGTAGTATCCGAGACAGGAGCGGCTATGGCTACACCTTC
TRBV3-1	TRBJ2-7	TRBD2	many	CASSQTSAHEQYF	TGTGCCAGCAGCCAAACTAGCGCCCACGAGCAGTACTTC
TRBV20-1	TRBJ1-2	-	many	CSAGAGNYGYTF	TGCAGTGCCGGTGCCGGTAACTATGGCTACACCTTC
TRBV5-1	TRBJ1-1	-	many	CASSSGSMNTEAFF	TGCGCCAGCAGCTCAGGCAGCATGAACACTGAAGCTTTCTTT
TRBV6-5	TRBJ2-3	TRBD2	few	CASSGTRRGWDADTQYF	TGTGCCAGCAGTGGGACTAGGCGAGGCTGGGACGCAGATACGCAGTATTTT
TRBV29-1	TRBJ1-1	-	many	CSARGAGNTEAFF	TGCAGCGCTCGAGGGGCAGGGAACACTGAAGCTTTCTTT
TRBV5-4	TRBJ2-3	-	many	CASSWGAGARTDTQYF	TGTGCCAGCAGCTGGGGGGCGGGGGCCCGGACAGATACGCAGTATTTT
TRBV29-1	TRBJ2-2	-	-	CSVEPGSSSGELFF	TGCAGCGTTGAACCCGGGAGCTCTTCCGGGGAGCTGTTTTTT
TRBV19	TRBJ2-5	-	many	CASSVQGVQETQYF	TGTGCCAGTAGTGTACAAGGAGTCCAAGAGACCCAGTACTTC
TRBV28	TRBJ2-3	-	many	CASSQSGTEDTDTQYF	TGTGCCAGCAGCCAATCCGGGACGGAGGACACAGATACGCAGTATTTT
TRBV12-3/TRBV12-4	TRBJ1-2	-	few	CASKPSQGGYTF	TGTGCCAGCAAACCGTCTCAGGGAGGCTACACCTTC
TRBV7-2	TRBJ2-1	-	many	CASSLAYYNEQFF	TGTGCCAGCAGCTTAGCATACTACAATGAGCAGTTCTTC
TRBV20-1	TRBJ2-7	-	many	CSAREGVPEQYF	TGCAGTGCTAGAGAGGGGGTGCCCGAGCAGTACTTC
TRBV11-2	TRBJ2-1	TRBD1	many	CASSLTGTGNEQFF	TGTGCCAGCAGCCTCACAGGGACAGGAAATGAGCAGTTCTTC
TRBV3-1	TRBJ2-5	-	few	CASSQLAPETQYF	TGTGCCAGCAGCCAACTAGCTCCGGAGACCCAGTACTTC
TRBV4-1	TRBJ2-1	TRBD2	few	CASSQGTSGTRSSYNEQFF	TGCGCCAGCAGCCAAGGAACTAGCGGGACTAGGAGCTCCTACAATGAGCAGTTCTTC
TRBV27	TRBJ1-6	TRBD1	many	CASSPAGQESSPLHF	TGTGCCAGCAGTCCCGCGGGACAGGAAAGTTCACCCCTCCACTTT
TRBV20-1	TRBJ2-5	-	many	CSARSTEETQYF	TGCAGTGCTAGAAGTACTGAAGAGACCCAGTACTTC
TRBV20-1	TRBJ2-2	TRBD2	many	CSARVAGGTGELFF	TGCAGTGCTAGAGTGGCGGGAGGGACCGGGGAGCTGTTTTTT
TRBV5-5	TRBJ2-1	-	many	CASSVTGSSYNEQFF	TGTGCCAGCAGCGTCACAGGGAGCTCCTACAATGAGCAGTTCTTC
TRBV12-3/TRBV12-4	TRBJ2-7	-	many	CASREGLMYEQYF	TGTGCCAGCCGCGAGGGGCTCATGTACGAGCAGTACTTC
TRBV6-5	TRBJ2-2	TRBD2	many	CASSSFIAGGGELFF	TGTGCCAGCAGTTCTTTTATAGCGGGAGGTGGGGAGCTGTTTTTT
TRBV5-1	TRBJ2-7	-	many	CASSPSPAGVPDSSYEQYF	TGCGCCAGCAGCCCTTCTCCCGCGGGAGTCCCGGACAGCTCCTACGAGCAGTACTTC
TRBV11-2	TRBJ2-2	TRBD1	many	CASSSNRGIGELFF	TGTGCCAGCAGCTCAAACAGGGGGATCGGGGAGCTGTTTTTT
TRBV20-1	TRBJ1-5	-	many	CSARDSQGQPQHF	TGCAGTGCTAGAGATTCCCAGGGTCAGCCCCAGCATTTT
TRBV6-5	TRBJ1-1	-	few	CASTYEPNTEAFF	TGTGCCAGCACCTATGAACCGAACACTGAAGCTTTCTTT
TRBV6-6	TRBJ1-3	-	many	CASQSSGNTIYF	TGTGCCAGCCAAAGCTCTGGAAACACCATATATTTT
TRBV5-1	TRBJ2-7	-	many	CASSLPGVGDEQYF	TGCGCCAGCAGCCTACCAGGGGTCGGGGACGAGCAGTACTTC
TRBV20-1	TRBJ2-7	TRBD1	many	CSARAPGQGGNEQYF	TGCAGTGCTAGAGCGCCGGGACAGGGAGGAAACGAGCAGTACTTC
TRBV5-1	TRBJ1-5	-	many	CASSLQGLRPQHF	TGCGCCAGCAGCTTGCAGGGGTTGCGGCCCCAGCATTTT
TRBV5-6	TRBJ1-1	TRBD1	many	CASSRTGGNTEAFF	TGTGCCAGCAGTAGGACAGGAGGTAACACTGAAGCTTTCTTT
TRBV2	TRBJ2-3	-	many	CASSELRDPDTQYF	TGTGCCAGCAGTGAGCTCCGGGACCCAGATACGCAGTATTTT
TRBV20-1	TRBJ2-7	-	many	CSARGLVYEQYF	TGCAGTGCTAGAGGACTAGTTTACGAGCAGTACTTC
TRBV11-2	TRBJ2-7	-	many	CASSLGGPYEQYF	TGTGCCAGCAGCTTGGGGGGCCCCTACGAGCAGTACTTC
TRBV10-3	TRBJ2-3	-	few	CATSASADTQYF	TGTGCCACCTCTGCTAGCGCAGATACGCAGTATTTT
TRBV28	TRBJ2-5	-	many	CASRVPEETQYF	TGTGCCAGCAGGGTCCCGGAAGAGACCCAGTACTTC
TRBV5-1	TRBJ2-2	-	many	CASSLTNANTGELFF	TGCGCCAGCAGCTTGACGAATGCGAACACCGGGGAGCTGTTTTTT
TRBV18	TRBJ1-2	-	few	CASSLQVYGYTF	TGTGCCAGCTCACTCCAGGTTTATGGCTACACCTTC
TRBV21-1	TRBJ2-7	-	-	CASSKDESGFYEQYF	TGTGCCAGCAGCAAGGACGAGAGCGGTTTTTACGAGCAGTACTTC
TRBV5-1	TRBJ1-4	-	many	CASSLGQTKEKLFF	TGCGCCAGCAGCTTGGGGCAGACTAAAGAAAAACTGTTTTTT
TRBV4-1	TRBJ2-1	TRBD2	few	CASSQGLAGGFNYNEQFF	TGCGCCAGCAGCCAAGGGCTAGCGGGGGGGTTCAACTACAATGAGCAGTTCTTC
TRBV20-1	TRBJ2-7	-	few	CSASGSRSSYEQYF	TGCAGTGCTAGCGGTAGCAGAAGCTCCTACGAGCAGTACTTC
TRBV5-1	TRBJ2-2	-	many	CASRDSYTGELFF	TGCGCCAGCAGGGACAGCTACACCGGGGAGCTGTTTTTT
TRBV18	TRBJ2-2	-	many	CASSQQGGSNTGELFF	TGTGCCAGCTCACAGCAGGGGGGTTCGAACACCGGGGAGCTGTTTTTT
TRBV28	TRBJ2-7	-	many	CASSLAGSSYEQYF	TGTGCCAGCAGTCTGGCTGGGAGCTCCTACGAGCAGTACTTC
TRBV28	TRBJ2-1	TRBD2	many	CASSFPTWSPGTSDSYNEQFF	TGTGCCAGCAGTTTCCCCACATGGTCGCCCGGGACTAGCGACTCCTACAATGAGCAGTTCTTC
TRBV5-1	TRBJ1-1	-	few	CASSWGQRETEAFF	TGCGCCAGCAGCTGGGGGCAGAGGGAAACTGAAGCTTTCTTT
TRBV5-4	TRBJ2-3	TRBD2	many	CASSLAGTTSTDTQYF	TGTGCCAGCAGCTTGGCAGGGACTACTAGCACAGATACGCAGTATTTT
TRBV4-2	TRBJ2-1	TRBD1	-	CASSQVETGVNEQFF	TGTGCCAGCAGCCAAGTGGAGACAGGGGTCAATGAGCAGTTCTTC
TRBV2	TRBJ1-4	-	few	CASRRTDQNEKLFF	TGTGCCAGCAGGAGGACGGACCAAAATGAAAAACTGTTTTTT